These T cell receptor beta chains were read from a single sample in a study of blood T cells in healthy people across ages. TCRdb processed the 5' RACE reads anew with MiXCR; each CDR3 protein has one entry. The sample comprises over 1,300,000 distinct CDR3 sequences, 59% of which are singletons, and approximately 7% rests with the top ten. Sequenced sample: blood. Receptors originate from a young man in good health. The CDR3 runs from the conserved cysteine through the conserved F or W. A D gene is named only where the DNA matches it firmly. The size of a clone is reported for some rows only, either as once, few or many, or as a class for expanded clones.

>TRBV4-3|TRBJ2-3|TRBD2|NA
CASSPQRGAGADTQYF
TGCGCCAGCAGCCCGCAGCGGGGGGCCGGCGCAGATACGCAGTATTTT
>TRBV29-1|TRBJ2-3|NA|NA
CSVEVQAPDTQYF
TGCAGCGTTGAAGTGCAGGCCCCAGATACGCAGTATTTT
>TRBV12-3/TRBV12-4|TRBJ1-1|NA|NA
CASSRSGPVNTEAFF
TGTGCCAGCAGCCGGTCCGGACCCGTGAACACTGAAGCTTTCTTT
>TRBV4-2|TRBJ1-4|NA|once
CASSQEGLAEKLFF
TGTGCCAGCAGCCAAGAGGGACTCGCTGAAAAACTGTTTTTT
>TRBV20-1|TRBJ2-7|NA|few
CSARPETFYEQYF
TGCAGTGCTAGACCGGAAACATTCTACGAGCAGTACTTC
>TRBV6-6|TRBJ2-5|TRBD2|NA
CASSYAVAGDSGETQYF
TGTGCCAGCAGTTACGCGGTAGCGGGAGATTCTGGGGAGACCCAGTACTTC
>TRBV29-1|TRBJ2-1|NA|NA
CSVEGYGAYNEQFF
TGCAGCGTTGAGGGGTACGGGGCCTACAATGAGCAGTTCTTC
>TRBV29-1|TRBJ1-3|NA|NA
CSATDSNSGNTIYF
TGCAGCGCTACCGACAGCAACTCTGGAAACACCATATATTTT
>TRBV21-1|TRBJ1-2|NA|NA
CASSNWGRSGGYTF
TGTGCCAGCAGCAACTGGGGGCGCTCCGGGGGCTACACCTTC
>TRBV7-9|TRBJ2-3|TRBD2|NA
CASSLYLAGGLSDTQYF
TGTGCCAGCAGCTTATACCTAGCGGGAGGTCTCTCAGATACGCAGTATTTT
>TRBV15|TRBJ2-5|NA|NA
CATSRGGAGQIPSGKQYF
TGTGCCACCAGCAGGGGGGGGGCAGGACAAATCCCATCGGGCAAGCAGTACTTC
>TRBV7-9|TRBJ1-1|NA|NA
CASSLVRSYDTEAFF
TGTGCCAGCAGCTTAGTGAGGAGTTACGACACTGAAGCTTTCTTT
>TRBV4-1|TRBJ2-1|TRBD1|NA
CASSSKPTGESYNEQFF
TGCGCCAGCAGCTCCAAACCGACAGGGGAGTCCTACAATGAGCAGTTCTTC
>TRBV25-1|TRBJ2-3|NA|NA
CASSSRTLTEGPSTDTQYF
TGTGCCAGCAGTTCAAGGACACTTACGGAGGGGCCTAGCACAGATACGCAGTATTTT
>TRBV29-1|TRBJ2-1|NA|few
CSVVRLGVNEQFF
TGCAGCGTTGTGCGGCTAGGAGTCAATGAGCAGTTCTTC
>TRBV5-1|TRBJ2-1|TRBD2|NA
CASSWRTSGMGSEQFF
TGCGCCAGCAGCTGGAGAACTAGCGGGATGGGGAGCGAGCAGTTCTTC
>TRBV27|TRBJ1-4|TRBD1|NA
CASNQGGPEKLFF
TGTGCCAGCAACCAGGGGGGGCCTGAAAAACTGTTTTTT
>TRBV6-1|TRBJ2-5|NA|NA
CASSKAELLRGETQYF
TGTGCCAGCAGTAAGGCAGAACTCCTGAGGGGAGAGACCCAGTACTTC
>TRBV4-1|TRBJ1-1|TRBD1|few
CASSQEAGGRTEAFF
TGCGCCAGCAGCCAAGAGGCAGGGGGAAGGACTGAAGCTTTCTTT
>TRBV20-1|TRBJ2-7|NA|NA
CSAPGPSISYEQYF
TGCAGTGCTCCAGGACCGAGCATCTCCTACGAGCAGTACTTC
>TRBV20-1|TRBJ2-1|TRBD2|once
CSARGQLAGGYNEQFF
TGCAGTGCTAGAGGCCAACTAGCGGGGGGATACAATGAGCAGTTCTTC
>TRBV5-1|TRBJ2-3|NA|NA
CASSHDTPVADTQYF
TGCGCCAGCAGCCATGACACGCCGGTGGCAGATACGCAGTATTTT
>TRBV6-5|TRBJ2-5|TRBD1|NA
CASSYPHGTVQETQYF
TGTGCCAGCAGTTACCCACACGGGACAGTCCAAGAGACCCAGTACTTC
>TRBV5-1|TRBJ1-5|NA|many
CASSLEGYSNQPQHF
TGCGCCAGCAGCTTGGAGGGTTATAGCAATCAGCCCCAGCATTTT
>TRBV28|TRBJ2-6|NA|few
CASSLLGASSGANVLTF
TGTGCCAGCAGTTTATTGGGCGCCAGCTCTGGGGCCAACGTCCTGACTTTC
>TRBV4-1|TRBJ2-7|NA|NA
CASSQETRTYEQYF
TGCGCCAGCAGCCAAGAGACCCGTACCTACGAGCAGTACTTC
>TRBV4-1|TRBJ1-6|NA|NA
CASSQVGSFSSYNSPLHF
TGCGCCAGCAGCCAAGTGGGCAGCTTCAGCTCCTATAATTCACCCCTCCACTTT
>TRBV6-6|TRBJ1-4|NA|NA
CAGSQRVNEKLFF
TGTGCCGGCAGCCAGCGAGTAAATGAAAAACTGTTTTTT
>TRBV29-1|TRBJ2-1|NA|few
CSVASSFYEQFF
TGCAGCGTCGCGAGTAGCTTCTATGAGCAGTTCTTC
>TRBV2|TRBJ1-1|NA|NA
CAGSGITNTEAFF
TGTGCCGGCAGTGGGATCACGAACACTGAAGCTTTCTTT
>TRBV12-5|TRBJ1-5|NA|few
CASGPPNQPQHF
TGTGCTAGTGGTCCCCCCAATCAGCCCCAGCATTTT
>TRBV7-2|TRBJ2-3|NA|NA
CASSLEGPGRISSTDTQYF
TGTGCCAGCAGCTTAGAAGGACCGGGGCGGATTAGCTCCACAGATACGCAGTATTTT
>TRBV6-1|TRBJ2-3|TRBD2|NA
CASSASGPASSTDTQYF
TGTGCCAGCAGTGCTAGCGGGCCAGCGTCTAGCACAGATACGCAGTATTTT
>TRBV9|TRBJ2-3|TRBD2|NA
CASSVDGGGAPDTQYF
TGTGCCAGCAGCGTAGATGGCGGGGGGGCACCAGATACGCAGTATTTT
>TRBV7-9|TRBJ1-5|NA|NA
CASSDGRTANQPQHF
TGTGCCAGCAGCGACGGCCGGACAGCCAATCAGCCCCAGCATTTT
>TRBV5-1|TRBJ2-1|TRBD2|NA
CASSYPGLAARGSYNEQFF
TGCGCCAGCAGCTATCCGGGACTAGCGGCAAGGGGGTCCTACAATGAGCAGTTCTTT
>TRBV4-1|TRBJ1-4|NA|NA
CASSQGGANEKLFF
TGCGCCAGCAGCCAGGGAGGGGCGAATGAAAAACTGTTTTTT
>TRBV12-5|TRBJ2-3|TRBD1|NA
CASGTGQGSDTQYF
TGTGCTAGTGGAACTGGACAGGGGTCAGATACGCAGTATTTT
>TRBV12-3/TRBV12-4|TRBJ2-5|TRBD2|few
CASSRELSGGARETQYF
TGTGCCAGCAGCCGTGAACTTAGCGGGGGGGCCAGGGAGACCCAGTACTTC
>TRBV20-1|TRBJ2-1|TRBD2|few
CSARSVRTSGGLLSYNEQFF
TGCAGTGCTAGATCCGTCCGGACTAGCGGGGGCCTCCTCTCCTACAATGAGCAGTTCTTC
>TRBV7-6|TRBJ2-7|NA|NA
CASSFRQRGNEQYF
TGTGCCAGCAGCTTTCGACAACGAGGGAACGAGCAGTACTTC
>TRBV29-1|TRBJ2-7|TRBD1|NA
CSVDYGQGSYEQYF
TGCAGCGTTGACTACGGACAGGGGTCCTACGAGCAGTACTTC
>TRBV13|TRBJ2-4|NA|NA
CASSPPRDTKNIQYF
TGTGCCAGCAGTCCCCCAAGGGACACCAAAAACATTCAGTACTTC
>TRBV12-3/TRBV12-4|TRBJ2-1|TRBD2|once
CASSLRAGEAEQFF
TGTGCCAGCAGTTTACGAGCGGGAGAAGCTGAGCAGTTCTTC
>TRBV11-2|TRBJ2-1|NA|NA
CASRGLREHYNEQFF
TGTGCCAGCCGGGGTTTGAGGGAACACTACAATGAGCAGTTCTTC
>TRBV5-1|TRBJ1-1|TRBD1|NA
CASSDHRGLNTEAFF
TGCGCCAGCAGCGACCACAGGGGTTTGAACACTGAAGCTTTCTTT
>TRBV27|TRBJ2-6|NA|NA
CASSFTLAGANVLTF
TGTGCCAGCAGTTTTACTCTAGCTGGGGCCAACGTCCTGACTTTC
>TRBV27|TRBJ1-2|TRBD1|NA
CASSTLQGSYYGYTF
TGTGCCAGCAGCACCTTACAGGGGAGTTACTATGGCTACACCTTC
>TRBV7-7|TRBJ1-3|NA|NA
CASSPGDSGNTIYF
TGTGCCAGCAGCCCCGGGGATTCTGGAAACACCATATATTTT
>TRBV9|TRBJ1-2|NA|NA
CASSVVSWDDGYTF
TGTGCCAGCAGCGTAGTAAGTTGGGATGATGGCTACACCTTC
>TRBV20-1|TRBJ1-2|TRBD1|once
CSARDEDWDRESDGYTF
TGCAGTGCTAGAGATGAGGACTGGGACAGGGAGTCGGATGGCTACACCTTC
>TRBV5-5|TRBJ2-2|TRBD1|NA
CASSPGTESGDTGELFF
TGTGCCAGCAGCCCCGGGACAGAAAGCGGAGACACCGGGGAGCTGTTTTTT
>TRBV18|TRBJ2-5|NA|NA
CASSPLSYPPPFLSSGTGETQYF
TGTGCCAGCTCACCACTCTCCTACCCACCCCCATTTTTGTCTAGCGGGACAGGAGAGACCCAGTACTTC
>TRBV20-1|TRBJ2-1|TRBD2|NA
CSARDPLLADPYNEQFF
TGCAGTGCTAGAGACCCCTTACTAGCGGATCCCTACAATGAGCAGTTCTTC
>TRBV4-1|TRBJ2-7|NA|few
CASSQGGTAEQYF
TGCGCCAGCAGCCAAGGGGGGACGGCCGAGCAGTACTTC